This T cell receptor beta chain was identified during a study of T cell responses to AZD1222 COVID-19 vaccine. Trimming left V 3 bases short and J 0 bases short, with 6 bases between. Germline V gives CDR1 PRHDT, CDR2 FYEKMQ (reference sequence). This CDR3 has 13 residues. TCRdb's table, derived via immunoSEQ multiplex PCR, lists solely in-frame clones and lacks some. Of fewer than 200,000 clones listed, roughly 92% are singletons. Study conclusions and caveats: Recipients of AZD1222 seropositive at baseline numbered only 5 to 7. White British ancestry dominated among donors, who included more females, and clonal diversity was possibly underestimated. Sampling captured repertoires only after the peak T cell response. Nearly half of spike-specific TCRs reportedly target unmutated variant regions.

This clone was seen a single time. Its antigen remains unknown. The chain couples TRBV13 to TRBJ2-7; no definite D call. Sequenced here: peripheral blood, sampled on day 0 of AZD1222 vaccination. This receptor was taken from an adult in good health. The CDR3 DNA reads as TGTGCCAGCAGCTTCCCCCACTCCTACGAGCAGTACTTC. Translating it yields CASSFPHSYEQYF.